This entry concerns a single TCR beta chain. Its antigen is not known. This CDR3 has 17 residues. Germline V gene data show CDR1 as LGHNA and CDR2 as YNFKEQ. J was trimmed by 4 bases and V by 1 base; bases with no gene match: 7. These data come from a study of identical twins. TCRdb redid the calling of the 5' RACE reads with MiXCR, one entry per CDR3 protein. The sample has 1.5 million to 2 million distinct CDR3 sequences, 32% seen once; the top ten hold roughly 0.3%. General study results and limits: Within cord blood, abundant beta clonotypes carried fewer insertions, but memory repertoires showed no such trend.

The J gene is TRBJ2-5, the V gene TRBV4-2; 12 nucleotides align to TRBD2. This sequence was found in a newborn girl in good health. Source material: cord blood. The CDR3 sequence: CASSQGKTSGSRETQYF. CDR3 DNA sequence: TGTGCCAGCAGCCAAGGAAAGACTAGCGGGAGTCGAGAGACCCAGTACTTC.